This T cell receptor beta chain was retrieved from a study of patients and donors after allogeneic stem cell transplantation. CDR3 length: 13 amino acids. Germline V gives CDR1 SGHDN, CDR2 FVKESK. The V end lost 10 bases, the J end lost 1 base, and 11 bases lay between the germline ends. TCRdb called the RT-PCR reads again in MiXCR, with one record for every CDR3 protein. The sample has roughly 150,000 distinct CDR3 sequences, nearly 25% seen once. V gene TRBV14 combines with J gene TRBJ2-1, with unresolved D. Material: blood, either unsorted or a sorted T cell fraction (not recorded which). The receptor comes from a human donor who was either an allogeneic HSCT recipient or a stem cell or donor lymphocyte infusion donor (not recorded which). It is not recorded whose cells these are; they may come from a transplant donor. CDR3 protein: CATQAGSYNEQFF. CDR3 in DNA: TGTGCCACCCAGGCCGGTTCCTACAATGAGCAGTTCTTC.